The next 9 T cell receptor beta chains were all read from a single sample in a study of blood T cells in healthy people across ages. For the second PCR, which ran for about 6 to 12 cycles, a sample-barcoded 5' primer and a J-beta primer mix were used. Using its own MiXCR run on the 5' RACE reads, TCRdb lists one record per CDR3 protein. Here the sample spans 650,000 to 700,000 distinct CDR3 sequences, roughly half being singletons. Sequences were obtained from blood. The receptors were gathered from a woman aged 80 or over in good health.

The J gene is TRBJ2-5, the V gene TRBV5-1, with TRBD1 matching 11 bases. This CDR3 is built from 14 residues. Losses at the gene ends were 8 bases for V and 5 bases for J; bases not matched to a gene: 8. CDR1 is SGHRS and CDR2 is YFSETQ in the germline V gene. The CDR3 loop reads CASTQGQGAETQYF. The CDR3 DNA reads TGCGCCAGTACCCAAGGACAGGGGGCGGAGACCCAGTACTTC. Full variable domain (outside the CDR3, taken from reference TRBV5-1 and TRBJ2-5): KAGVTQTPRYLIKTRGQQVTLSCSPISGHRSVSWYQQTPGQGLQFLFEYFSETQRNKGNFPGRFSGRQFSNSRSEMNVSTLELGDSALYLCASTQGQGAETQYFGPGTRLLVL.

This clonotype has a handful of counts. This chain joins TRBV5-1 and TRBJ1-1; D gene ambiguous. V was cut by 4 bases and J by 1 base, with 8 bases left in between. This CDR3 region has 13 residues. Germline loops: CDR1 SGHRS, CDR2 YFSETQ. CDR3 sequence: CASSEAGNTEAFF. DNA for the CDR3: TGCGCCAGCAGCGAGGCAGGGAACACTGAAGCTTTCTTT.

This clonotype was recorded a few times. The chain joins TRBV27 to TRBJ2-7; D call uncertain. The CDR3 consists of 14 residues. V lost 8 bases and J lost 0, with 14 bases in between. Germline loops: CDR1 MNHEY, CDR2 SMNVEV (reference sequence). The CDR3 region has the DNA TGTGCCAGCTACAGACTCGGCAGCTCCTACGAGCAGTACTTC. Protein product: CASYRLGSSYEQYF.

This clonotype was counted only a few times. The V gene is TRBV6-5, the J gene TRBJ2-1; tentative D call: TRBD2 (7 bases). Germline V gives CDR1 MNHEY, CDR2 SVGAGI. The CDR3 consists of 14 residues. The germline V and J ends were trimmed by 6 bases and 7 bases, with 16 bases remaining between them. Here the CDR3 DNA reads TGTGCCAGCAGCCCGTGGGGGCGGGAGAATGAGCAGTTCTTC. Translating gives CASSPWGRENEQFF.

V and J are TRBV29-1 and TRBJ2-2; 7 bases map to TRBD1. CDR3 length: 16 residues. The J segment lost 1 base and the V segment lost 7 bases, leaving 12 bases of the junction unmatched. Per germline, CDR1 SQVTM and CDR2 ANQGSEA. The CDR3 sequence: CSANPGTAMNTGELFF. CDR3 in DNA: TGCAGCGCCAACCCAGGGACAGCCATGAACACCGGGGAGCTGTTTTTT.

The table lists this clonotype with many counts. This sequence joins TRBV24-1 and TRBJ1-5; tentatively, D is TRBD1 (6 bases). The CDR3 is 13 residues long. In germline, CDR1 is KGHDR, CDR2 SFDVKD. Trimming removed 9 bases at V and 5 bases at J, with 13 bases between. The CDR3 spells CATRGAGDQPQHF. CDR3 in DNA: TGTGCCACCCGTGGGGCAGGGGATCAGCCCCAGCATTTT.

This clonotype was seen at least ten times. A much larger clone lies a single base off, so this may be a read error. V and J are TRBV6-5 and TRBJ2-1; D not certain. This CDR3 spans 14 amino acids. Germline V gene lookup returns CDR1 MNHEY and CDR2 SVGAGI. The CDR3 DNA is TGTGCCAGCAGTGACTCGAATAGGATGTATGAGCAGTTCTTC. Translated: CASSDSNRMYEQFF.

Written as DNA, the CDR3 is TGTGCCAGCAGCCCCACAGGGCAATCCTACGAGCAGTACTTC. It codes for CASSPTGQSYEQYF. The chain has TRBV28 and TRBJ2-7; tentatively, D is TRBD1 (6 bases). Germline CDR1 reads MDHEN; CDR2 reads SYDVKM. The length of the CDR3 is 14 residues. V was clipped by 6 bases and J by 1 base, with 13 bases between them.

This clonotype was detected many times. The chain joins TRBV2 to TRBJ2-5, with D possibly TRBD1 on 5 matching bases. Per the germline V gene, CDR1 is SNHLY and CDR2 is FYNNEI. V shed 5 bases and J shed 4 bases, with 17 bases lying between them. The CDR3 spans 15 residues. CDR3 sequence: CASSFRGLEGETQYF. CDR3 DNA sequence: TGTGCCAGCAGTTTTAGGGGTTTGGAAGGAGAGACCCAGTACTTC.